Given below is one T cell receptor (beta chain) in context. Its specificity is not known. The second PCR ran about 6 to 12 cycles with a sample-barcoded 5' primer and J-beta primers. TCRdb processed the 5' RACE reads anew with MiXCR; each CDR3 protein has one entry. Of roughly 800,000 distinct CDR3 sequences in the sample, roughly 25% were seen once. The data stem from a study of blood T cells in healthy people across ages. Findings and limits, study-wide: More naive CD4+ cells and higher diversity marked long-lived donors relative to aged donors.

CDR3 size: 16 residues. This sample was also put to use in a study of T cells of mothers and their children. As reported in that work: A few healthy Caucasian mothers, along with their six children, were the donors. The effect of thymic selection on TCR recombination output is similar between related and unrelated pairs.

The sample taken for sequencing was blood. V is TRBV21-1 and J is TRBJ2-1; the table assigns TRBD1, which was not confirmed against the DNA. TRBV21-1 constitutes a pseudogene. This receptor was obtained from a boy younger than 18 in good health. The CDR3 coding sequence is TGTGCCAGCAGCGCAACTGGCAGGGGGCATTTCGATGAGCAGTTCTTC. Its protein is CASSATGRGHFDEQFF.